The 8 T cell receptor beta chains below come from one sample, sequenced in a study of vaccination effects on CD4 cells after COVID-19. Following 10 days of culture, CD4+ T cells were isolated. As their vaccination, participants received two doses of either BNT162b2 or mRNA-1273. Their antigens remain unidentified. Using immunoSEQ multiplex PCR, the repertoire was profiled, and TCRdb retains in-frame clones only, with some absent. Of tens of thousands of clones listed, roughly 80% are singletons. Sequences were derived from CD4+ T cells from PBMCs cultured without peptide, sampled after COVID-19 vaccination. These receptors were collected from a human donor who received a COVID-19 vaccine.

This clone has only one observation. V and J are TRBV4-1 and TRBJ1-2; D is ambiguous. Germline V lookup: CDR1 MGHRA, CDR2 YSYEKL. Trimming cost V 4 bases and J 7 bases, with 13 bases left between them. The CDR3 has 13 amino acids. CDR3 amino acids: CASSPLPLGGYTF. In DNA form, the CDR3 reads TGCGCCAGCAGCCCCCTACCCCTAGGTGGCTACACCTTC.

The gene calls are TRBV15 and TRBJ2-2, with 9 bases aligning to TRBD1. Germline CDR1 reads LNHNV; CDR2 reads YYDKDF (reference sequence). This CDR3 region has 16 residues. The ends lost 4 bases at V and 3 bases at J; junction bases unmatched: 6. CDR3 sequence reads: CATSTRDRGDTGELFF. CDR3 bases: TGTGCCACCAGCACGCGAGACAGGGGGGACACCGGGGAGCTGTTTTTT.

This sequence joins TRBV5-1 and TRBJ2-1, with 10 bases identical to TRBD1. The V and J ends lost 4 bases and 8 bases, in that order; junction bases with no gene match: 6. Looked up from germline, CDR1 is SGHRS and CDR2 is YFSETQ. The CDR3 totals 14 residues. The CDR3 nucleotides are TGCGCCAGCAGCAGGGGACAGGGGACAGATGAGCAGTTCTTC. This sequence encodes CASSRGQGTDEQFF. Looking up the rest from reference TRBV5-1 and TRBJ2-1 gives the full variable domain: KAGVTQTPRYLIKTRGQQVTLSCSPISGHRSVSWYQQTPGQGLQFLFEYFSETQRNKGNFPGRFSGRQFSNSRSEMNVSTLELGDSALYLCASSRGQGTDEQFFGPGTRLTVL.

The chain links TRBV18 to TRBJ1-1; D call uncertain. The germline CDR1 and CDR2 sequences are KGHSH and LQKENI. The CDR3 runs 14 residues. The V and J ends lost 3 bases and 1 base respectively, with 9 bases between them. CDR3 sequence reads: CASSPTSENTEAFF. The CDR3 nucleotides are TGTGCCAGCTCACCCACGTCGGAGAACACTGAAGCTTTCTTT.

The V and J genes are TRBV2 and TRBJ2-7; D may be TRBD1 or TRBD2 (5 bases each). V dropped 8 bases and J dropped 2 bases, with 10 bases sitting between them. The CDR3 is made up of 12 amino acids. Germline values: CDR1 SNHLY, CDR2 FYNNEI. CDR3 DNA: TGTGCCAGCGGGGACCAAGCCTACGAGCAGTACGTC. Its protein product is CASGDQAYEQYV.

CDR3 residues: CASSLGVTLDTYV. In DNA, the CDR3 is TGTGCCAGCAGCTTAGGAGTGACACTAGACACGTACGTC. The chain employs TRBV7-8 and TRBJ2-7, with D tentatively TRBD2 (5 bases). Trimming left V 1 base short and J 12 bases short, with 16 bases between. The CDR3 is 13 residues long. Germline CDR1 SGHVS, CDR2 FQNEAQ.

The gene calls are TRBV24-1 and TRBJ1-2; 9 bases are a match to TRBD1. V dropped 3 bases and J dropped 7; count of bases not matched to a gene: 8. Germline CDR1 reads KGHDR; CDR2 reads SFDVKD. CDR3 length: 15 residues. In DNA form, the CDR3 reads TGTGCCACCAGTGATCCGGGACAGGGAGGCTCTGGCTACACCTTC. It encodes CATSDPGQGGSGYTF.

V gene TRBV6-5 combines with J gene TRBJ1-5; D may be TRBD1 (5 bases). Per germline, CDR1 MNHEY and CDR2 SVGAGI. Trimming removed 0 bases at V and 2 bases at J, with 11 bases between. This CDR3 contains 16 residues. CDR3: CASSYSRQGGNQPQHF. CDR3 coding DNA: TGTGCCAGCAGTTACTCGCGGCAGGGTGGCAATCAGCCCCAGCATTTT.